The 5 T cell receptor beta chains reported below all come from one sample, sequenced in a study of cytomegalovirus exposure and HLA in healthy donors. PCR amplification relied on 60 Vbeta primers (plus 13 Jbeta primers). Repertoires were generated with immunoSEQ multiplex PCR, while TCRdb's copy carries only in-frame clones and drops some. The sample lists around 160,000 clones, almost 80% occurring once. Input material: PBMCs. The source of these receptors is a man aged 45 to 65 in good health and CMV-seropositive.

The rearrangement joins TRBV5-4 to TRBJ2-2; TRBD1 matches 12 bases. V was clipped by 2 bases and J by 7 bases; unmatched bases: 3. CDR3 length: 15 residues. Per the germline V gene, CDR1 is SGHNT and CDR2 is YYREEE (reference sequence). Written as DNA, the CDR3 is TGTGCCAGCAGCTTCGGGACAGGGGGCCACGGGGAGCTGTTTTTT. Protein product: CASSFGTGGHGELFF. Using reference TRBV5-4 and TRBJ2-2 for the parts outside the CDR3, the full variable domain is ETGVTQSPTHLIKTRGQQVTLRCSSQSGHNTVSWYQQALGQGPQFIFQYYREEENGRGNFPPRFSGLQFPNYSSELNVNALELDDSALYLCASSFGTGGHGELFFGEGSRLTVL.

The chain combines TRBV18 with TRBJ2-2; D possibly corresponds to TRBD1 (5 bases). Trimming cost V 2 bases and J 1 base, with 5 bases left between them. Germline CDR1 reads KGHSH; CDR2 reads LQKENI. The CDR3 loop spans 14 amino acids. Here the CDR3 reads CASSPTGNTGELFF. CDR3 sequence (DNA): TGTGCCAGCTCACCAACAGGGAACACCGGGGAGCTGTTTTTT.

This chain links TRBV11-2 with TRBJ2-1, with D perhaps TRBD2 (5 bases). This CDR3 is built from 16 residues. CDR1 is SGHAT and CDR2 is FQNNGV in the germline V gene. V lost 5 bases and J 0 bases, leaving 14 bases between the germline ends. CDR3 sequence: CASSTLRGVSYNEQFF. The CDR3 region has the DNA TGTGCCAGCAGCACCCTCCGGGGTGTCTCCTACAATGAGCAGTTCTTC.

The J gene is TRBJ2-6, the V gene TRBV7-9; TRBD1 aligns across 8 bases. The CDR3 extends over 17 amino acids. Per germline, CDR1 SEHNR and CDR2 FQNEAQ (reference sequence). The V gene end was trimmed by 5 bases and the J gene end by 0 bases; junction bases not matched to a gene: 6. The CDR3 DNA follows: TGTGCCAGCAGCCGAGGGACAGGCAGCTCTGGGGCCAACGTCCTGACTTTC. Its translation is CASSRGTGSSGANVLTF.

The chain joins TRBV6-5 to TRBJ1-2; 7 nucleotides align to TRBD1. Germline V gene data show CDR1 as MNHEY and CDR2 as SVGAGI. The CDR3 loop spans 15 amino acids. The V and J ends lost 6 bases and 4 bases, in that order; junction bases with no gene match: 11. CDR3 nucleotides: TGTGCCAGCAGACCAGGGACAGCCCTATCCTATGGCTACACCTTC. Residues: CASRPGTALSYGYTF.